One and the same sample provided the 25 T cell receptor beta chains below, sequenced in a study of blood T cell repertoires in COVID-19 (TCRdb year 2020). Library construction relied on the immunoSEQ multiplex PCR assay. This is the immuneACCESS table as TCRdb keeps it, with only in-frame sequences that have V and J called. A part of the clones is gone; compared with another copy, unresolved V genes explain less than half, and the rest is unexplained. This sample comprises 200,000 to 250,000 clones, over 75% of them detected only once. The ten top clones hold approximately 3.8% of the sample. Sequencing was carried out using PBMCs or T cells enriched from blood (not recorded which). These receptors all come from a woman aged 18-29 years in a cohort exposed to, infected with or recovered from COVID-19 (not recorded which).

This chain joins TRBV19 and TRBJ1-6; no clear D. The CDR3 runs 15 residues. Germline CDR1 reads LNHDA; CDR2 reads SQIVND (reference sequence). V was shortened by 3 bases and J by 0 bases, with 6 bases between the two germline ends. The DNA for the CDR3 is TGTGCCAGTAGTATGGGGAGCTCCTATAATTCACCCCTCCACTTT. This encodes CASSMGSSYNSPLHF.

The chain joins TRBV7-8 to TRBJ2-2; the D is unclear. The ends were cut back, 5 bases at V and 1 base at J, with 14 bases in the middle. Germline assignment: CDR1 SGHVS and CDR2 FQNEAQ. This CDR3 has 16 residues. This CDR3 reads CASSNRPGLNTGELFF. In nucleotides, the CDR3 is TGTGCCAGCAGCAATAGGCCGGGTTTGAACACCGGGGAGCTGTTTTTT.

CDR3 residues: CSEALYNEQFF. As DNA, the CDR3 is TGCAGTGAAGCTCTCTACAATGAGCAGTTCTTC. J is TRBJ2-1 and V is TRBV20-1; D remains ambiguous. The V gene lost 7 bases and the J gene lost 3 bases, with 7 bases spanning the gap. This CDR3 region has 11 residues. Germline V lookup: CDR1 DFQATT, CDR2 SNEGSKA (reference sequence).

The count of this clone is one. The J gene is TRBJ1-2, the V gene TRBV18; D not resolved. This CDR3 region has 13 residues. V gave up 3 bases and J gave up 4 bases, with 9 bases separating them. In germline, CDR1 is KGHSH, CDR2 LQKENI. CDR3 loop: CASSPERSYGYTF. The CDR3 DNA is TGTGCCAGCTCACCGGAGCGAAGCTATGGCTACACCTTC.

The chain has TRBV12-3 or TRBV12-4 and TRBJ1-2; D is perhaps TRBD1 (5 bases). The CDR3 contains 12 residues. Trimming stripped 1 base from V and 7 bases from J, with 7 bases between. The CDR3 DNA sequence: TGTGCCAGCAGTTTAGGGGGGGGTGGCTACACCTTC. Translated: CASSLGGGGYTF.

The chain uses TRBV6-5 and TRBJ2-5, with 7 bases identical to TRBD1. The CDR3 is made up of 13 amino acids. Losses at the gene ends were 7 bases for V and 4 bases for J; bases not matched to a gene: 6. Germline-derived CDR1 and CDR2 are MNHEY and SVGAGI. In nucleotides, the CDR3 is TGTGCCAGCACTGCTAGGGGGCCAGAGACCCAGTACTTC. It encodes CASTARGPETQYF.

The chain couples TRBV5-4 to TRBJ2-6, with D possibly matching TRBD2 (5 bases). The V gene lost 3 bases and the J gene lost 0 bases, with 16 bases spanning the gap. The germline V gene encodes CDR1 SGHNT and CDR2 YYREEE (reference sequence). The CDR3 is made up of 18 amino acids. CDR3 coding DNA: TGTGCCAGCAGCTCTCCCCCCGGACGGGGCTCTGGGGCCAACGTCCTGACTTTC. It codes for CASSSPPGRGSGANVLTF.

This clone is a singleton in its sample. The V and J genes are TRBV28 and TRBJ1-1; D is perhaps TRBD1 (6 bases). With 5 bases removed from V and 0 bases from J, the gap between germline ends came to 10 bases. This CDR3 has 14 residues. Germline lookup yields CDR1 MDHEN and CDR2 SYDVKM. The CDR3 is CASSAGTMNTEAFF. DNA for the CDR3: TGTGCCAGCAGTGCCGGGACAATGAACACTGAAGCTTTCTTT.

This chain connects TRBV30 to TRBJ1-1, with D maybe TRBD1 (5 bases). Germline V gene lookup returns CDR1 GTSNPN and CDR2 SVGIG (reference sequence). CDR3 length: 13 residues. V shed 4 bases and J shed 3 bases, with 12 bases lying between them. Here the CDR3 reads CAWTKGLDTEAFF. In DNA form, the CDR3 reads TGTGCCTGGACCAAGGGGTTGGACACTGAAGCTTTCTTT.

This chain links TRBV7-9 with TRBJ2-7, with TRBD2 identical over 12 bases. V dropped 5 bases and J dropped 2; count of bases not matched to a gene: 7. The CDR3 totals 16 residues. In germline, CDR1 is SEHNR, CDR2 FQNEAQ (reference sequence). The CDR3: CASSLLPSGRAYEQYF. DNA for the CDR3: TGTGCCAGCAGCCTCCTTCCTAGCGGGAGGGCCTACGAGCAGTACTTC.

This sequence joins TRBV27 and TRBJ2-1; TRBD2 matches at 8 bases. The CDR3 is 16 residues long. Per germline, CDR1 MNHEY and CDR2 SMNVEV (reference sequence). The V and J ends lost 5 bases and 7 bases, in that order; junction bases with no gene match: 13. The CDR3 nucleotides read TGTGCCAGCAGTCCCTTACTCGCCAGCGGGAGTAATGAGCAGTTCTTC. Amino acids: CASSPLLASGSNEQFF.

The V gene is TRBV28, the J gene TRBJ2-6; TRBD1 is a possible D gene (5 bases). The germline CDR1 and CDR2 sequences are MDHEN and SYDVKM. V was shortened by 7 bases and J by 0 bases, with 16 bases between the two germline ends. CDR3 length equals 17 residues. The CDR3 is CASTTIQGFSGANVLTF. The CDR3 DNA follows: TGTGCCAGCACCACGATTCAGGGTTTCTCTGGGGCCAACGTCCTGACTTTC.

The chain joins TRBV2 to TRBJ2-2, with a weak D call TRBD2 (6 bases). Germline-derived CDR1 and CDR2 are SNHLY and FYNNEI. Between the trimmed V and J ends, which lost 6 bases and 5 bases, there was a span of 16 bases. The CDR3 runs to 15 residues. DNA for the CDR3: TGTGCCAGCAGGAGGCGGGACGGATTAACCGGGGAGCTGTTTTTT. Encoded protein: CASRRRDGLTGELFF. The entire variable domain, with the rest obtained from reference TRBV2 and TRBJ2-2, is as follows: EPEVTQTPSHQVTQMGQEVILRCVPISNHLYFYWYRQILGQKVEFLVSFYNNEISEKSEIFDDQFSVERPDGSNFTLKIRSTKLEDSAMYFCASRRRDGLTGELFFGEGSRLTVL.

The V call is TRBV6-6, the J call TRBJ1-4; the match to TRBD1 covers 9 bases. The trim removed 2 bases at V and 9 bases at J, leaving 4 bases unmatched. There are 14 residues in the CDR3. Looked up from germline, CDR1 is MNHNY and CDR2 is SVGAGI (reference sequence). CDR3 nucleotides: TGTGCCAGCAGTTACCCAGACAGGGGGAAAAAACTGTTTTTT. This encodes CASSYPDRGKKLFF.

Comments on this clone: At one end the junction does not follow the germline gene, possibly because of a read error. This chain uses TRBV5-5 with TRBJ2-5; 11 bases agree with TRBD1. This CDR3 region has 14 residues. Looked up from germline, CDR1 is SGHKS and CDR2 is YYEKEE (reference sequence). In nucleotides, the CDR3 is TGTGCCAGCAGCCCAGCCGGGACAGGGGGGCGGCGAAACTTC. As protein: CASSPAGTGGRRNF. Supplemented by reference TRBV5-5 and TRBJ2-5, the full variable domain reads DAGVTQSPTHLIKTRGQQVTLRCSPISGHKSVSWYQQVLGQGPQFIFQYYEKEERGRGNFPDRFSARQFPNYSSELNVNALLLGDSALYLCASSPAGTGGRRNFGPGTRLLVL.

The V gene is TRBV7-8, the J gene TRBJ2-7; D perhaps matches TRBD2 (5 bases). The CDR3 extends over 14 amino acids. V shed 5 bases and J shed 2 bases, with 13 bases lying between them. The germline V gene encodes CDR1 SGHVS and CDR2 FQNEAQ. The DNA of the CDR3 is TGTGCCAGCAGCCACCGGGAAATTACCTACGAGCAGTACTTC. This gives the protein CASSHREITYEQYF.

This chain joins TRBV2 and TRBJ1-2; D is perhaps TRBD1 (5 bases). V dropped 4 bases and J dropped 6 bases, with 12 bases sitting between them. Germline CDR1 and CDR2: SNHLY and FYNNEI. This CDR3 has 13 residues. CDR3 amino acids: CASSVAGTHGYTF. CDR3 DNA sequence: TGTGCCAGCAGTGTGGCAGGGACTCATGGCTACACCTTC.

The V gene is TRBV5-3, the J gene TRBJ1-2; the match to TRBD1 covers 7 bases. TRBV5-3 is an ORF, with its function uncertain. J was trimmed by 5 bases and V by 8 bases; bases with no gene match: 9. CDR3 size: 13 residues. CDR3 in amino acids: CARKEGAGYGYTF. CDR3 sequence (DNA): TGTGCCAGGAAGGAGGGGGCAGGTTATGGCTACACCTTC.

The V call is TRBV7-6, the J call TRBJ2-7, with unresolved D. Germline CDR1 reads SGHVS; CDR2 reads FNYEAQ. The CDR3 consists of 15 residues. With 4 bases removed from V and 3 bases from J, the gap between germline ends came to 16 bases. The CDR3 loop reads CASSSPTTGIYEQYF. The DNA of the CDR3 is TGTGCCAGCAGCTCCCCCACGACTGGTATCTACGAGCAGTACTTC.

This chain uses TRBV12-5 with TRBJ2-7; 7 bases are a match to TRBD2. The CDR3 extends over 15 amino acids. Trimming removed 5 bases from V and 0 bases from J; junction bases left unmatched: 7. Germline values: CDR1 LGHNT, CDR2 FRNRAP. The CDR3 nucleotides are TGTGCTAGTGGTGGACACGGCGGGAGCTCCTACGAGCAGTACTTC. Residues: CASGGHGGSSYEQYF.

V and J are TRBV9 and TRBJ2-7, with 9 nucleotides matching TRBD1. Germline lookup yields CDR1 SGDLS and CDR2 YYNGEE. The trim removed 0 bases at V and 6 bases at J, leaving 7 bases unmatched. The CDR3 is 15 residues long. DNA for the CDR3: TGTGCCAGCAGCGTAGCTGGGACAGGGTTGACCGAGCAGTACTTC. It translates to CASSVAGTGLTEQYF.

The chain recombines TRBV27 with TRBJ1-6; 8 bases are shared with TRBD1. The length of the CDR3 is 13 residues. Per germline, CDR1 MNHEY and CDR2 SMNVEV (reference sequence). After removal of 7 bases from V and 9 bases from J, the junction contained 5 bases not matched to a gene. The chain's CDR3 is CASTPGTGSPLHF. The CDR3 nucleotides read TGTGCCAGCACCCCAGGGACAGGTTCACCCCTCCACTTT.

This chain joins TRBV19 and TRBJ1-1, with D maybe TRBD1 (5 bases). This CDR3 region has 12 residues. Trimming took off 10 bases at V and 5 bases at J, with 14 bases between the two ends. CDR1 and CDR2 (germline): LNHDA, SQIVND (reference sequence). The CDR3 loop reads CAIRPGETEAFF. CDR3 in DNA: TGTGCCATTAGGCCGGGGGAGACTGAAGCTTTCTTT.

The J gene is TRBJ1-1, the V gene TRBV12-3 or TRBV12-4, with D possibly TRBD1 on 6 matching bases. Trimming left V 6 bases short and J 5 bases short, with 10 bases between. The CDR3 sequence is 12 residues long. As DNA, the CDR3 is TGTGCCAGCAGAGTACAGGGAACTGAAGCTTTCTTT. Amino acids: CASRVQGTEAFF.

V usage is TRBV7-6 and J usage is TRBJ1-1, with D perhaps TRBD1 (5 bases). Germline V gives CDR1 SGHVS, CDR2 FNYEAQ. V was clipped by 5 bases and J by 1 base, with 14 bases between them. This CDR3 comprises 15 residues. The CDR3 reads CASSTYHGGNTEAFF. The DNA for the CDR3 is TGTGCCAGCAGCACCTACCACGGGGGGAACACTGAAGCTTTCTTT. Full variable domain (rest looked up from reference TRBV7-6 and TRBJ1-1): GAGVSQSPRYKVTKRGQDVALRCDPISGHVSLYWYRQALGQGPEFLTYFNYEAQQDKSGLPNDRFSAERPEGSISTLTIQRTEQRDSAMYRCASSTYHGGNTEAFFGQGTRLTVV.